This T cell receptor (beta chain) was captured by sequencing in a study of blood T cell repertoires in COVID-19. Overall study: Sites across the United States, Italy and Spain contributed samples from acute and convalescent COVID-19. PBMCs, B-cell-depleted T cells, or T cells provided the cDNA or gDNA that made up the material.

Germline V lookup: CDR1 SGHAT, CDR2 FQNNGV. V lost 2 bases and J lost 2, with 16 bases in between. This CDR3 region has 17 residues. Per the original methods: Reference gene primer amplification yielded estimated nucleated cell counts. Repertoires were generated with immunoSEQ multiplex PCR, while TCRdb's copy carries only in-frame clones and drops some. Clone size and the V and J calls come from that table; the DNA yielded D and trimming. The sample consists of some 69,000 clones, roughly three quarters of them appearing once. V gene TRBV11-2 combines with J gene TRBJ1-5, with D hard to call. The receptor's source is a man in his fifties or sixties with acute or convalescent COVID-19. The sequencing input was peripheral blood. The chain's CDR3 is CASSLSNSLLRNQPQHF. The CDR3 nucleotides read TGTGCCAGCAGCTTAAGTAACAGTCTCCTCCGCAATCAGCCCCAGCATTTT.